This T cell receptor beta chain was observed in a study of blood T cell repertoires in COVID-19. Study-wide context: The cDNA or gDNA used as material had been derived from T cells, B-cell-depleted T cells, or PBMCs.

Sequenced by immunoSEQ multiplex PCR; TCRdb stores in-frame clones only, minus some. The sample has over 130,000 clones, 65% to 85% seen once. CDR3 length: 19 residues. The junction had 24 bases not matched to a gene; V was cut back by 5 bases and J by 8 bases. In germline, CDR1 is MNHNY, CDR2 SVGAGI (reference sequence). Seattle researchers signed up patients amid active infection and tracked them longitudinally. This clonotype was sampled from a man aged 30-40 years with COVID-19, enrolled during active disease. V gene TRBV6-6 combines with J gene TRBJ2-7; 10 nucleotides agree with TRBD1. Sequencing was carried out using peripheral blood. In DNA form, the CDR3 reads TGTGCCAGCAGTCAGCCGACAGGGGGCCGTGGTAGCTTCCTTAGGCAGCAGTACTTC. This codes for CASSQPTGGRGSFLRQQYF.